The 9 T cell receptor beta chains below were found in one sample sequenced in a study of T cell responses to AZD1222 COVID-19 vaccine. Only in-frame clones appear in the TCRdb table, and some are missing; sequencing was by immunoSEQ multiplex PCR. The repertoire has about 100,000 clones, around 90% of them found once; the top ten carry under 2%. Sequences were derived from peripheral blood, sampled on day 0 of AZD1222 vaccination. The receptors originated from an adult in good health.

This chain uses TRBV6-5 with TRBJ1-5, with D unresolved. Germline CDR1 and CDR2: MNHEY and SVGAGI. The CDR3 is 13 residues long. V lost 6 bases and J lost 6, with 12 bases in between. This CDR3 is CASSHNRGQPQHF. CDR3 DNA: TGTGCCAGCAGCCATAATAGAGGTCAGCCCCAGCATTTT.

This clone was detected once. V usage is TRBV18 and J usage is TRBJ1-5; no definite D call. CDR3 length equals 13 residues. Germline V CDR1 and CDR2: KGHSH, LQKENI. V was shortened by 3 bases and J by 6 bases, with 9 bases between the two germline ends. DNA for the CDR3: TGTGCCAGCTCACCCTCCGCCGGTCAGCCCCAGCATTTT. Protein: CASSPSAGQPQHF.

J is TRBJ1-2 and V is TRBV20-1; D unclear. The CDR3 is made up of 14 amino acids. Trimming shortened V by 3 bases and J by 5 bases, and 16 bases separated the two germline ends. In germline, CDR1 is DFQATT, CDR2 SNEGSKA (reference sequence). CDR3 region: CSASVDGRGYGYTF. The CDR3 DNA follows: TGCAGTGCTAGTGTGGACGGTAGAGGATATGGCTACACCTTC.

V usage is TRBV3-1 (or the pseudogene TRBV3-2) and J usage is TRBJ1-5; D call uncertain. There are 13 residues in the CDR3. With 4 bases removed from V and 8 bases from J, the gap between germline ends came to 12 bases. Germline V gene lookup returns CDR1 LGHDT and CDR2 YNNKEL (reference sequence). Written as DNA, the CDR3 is TGTGCCAGCAGCCGGAACAGTGTGGAGCCCCAGCATTTT. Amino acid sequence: CASSRNSVEPQHF.

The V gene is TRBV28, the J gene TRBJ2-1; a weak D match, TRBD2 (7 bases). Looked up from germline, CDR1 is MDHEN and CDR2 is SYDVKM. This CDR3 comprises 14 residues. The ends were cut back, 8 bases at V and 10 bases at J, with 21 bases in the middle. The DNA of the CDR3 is TGTGCCAGCGTTAGAGGACTAGGGGGTTACGAGCAGTTCTTC. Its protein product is CASVRGLGGYEQFF.

DNA for the CDR3: TGTGCCAGCAGAGCCCCGAGCTCTGGAAACACCATATATTTT. Its translation is CASRAPSSGNTIYF. The rearrangement links TRBV6-5 to TRBJ1-3; D is uncertain. The CDR3 has 14 amino acids. Germline V gene data show CDR1 as MNHEY and CDR2 as SVGAGI. V lost 6 bases and J 0 bases, leaving 9 bases between the germline ends.

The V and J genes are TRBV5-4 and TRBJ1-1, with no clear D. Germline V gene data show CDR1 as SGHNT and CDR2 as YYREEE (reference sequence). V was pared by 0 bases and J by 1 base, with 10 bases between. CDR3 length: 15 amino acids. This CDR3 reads CASSLASTRNTEAFF. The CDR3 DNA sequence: TGTGCCAGCAGCTTGGCCAGCACAAGGAACACTGAAGCTTTCTTT.

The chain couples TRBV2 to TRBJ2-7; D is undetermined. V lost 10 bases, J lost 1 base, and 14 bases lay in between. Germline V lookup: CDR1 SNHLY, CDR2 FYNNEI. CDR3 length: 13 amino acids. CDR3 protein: CATTSPLSYEQYF. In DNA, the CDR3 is TGTGCCACCACCAGCCCCCTTTCCTACGAGCAGTACTTC.

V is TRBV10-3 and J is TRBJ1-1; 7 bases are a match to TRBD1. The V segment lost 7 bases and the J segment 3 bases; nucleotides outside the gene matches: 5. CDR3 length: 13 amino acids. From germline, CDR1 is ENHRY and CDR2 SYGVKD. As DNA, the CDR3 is TGTGCCATCAACCCCACAGGGGACACTGAAGCTTTCTTT. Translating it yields CAINPTGDTEAFF.